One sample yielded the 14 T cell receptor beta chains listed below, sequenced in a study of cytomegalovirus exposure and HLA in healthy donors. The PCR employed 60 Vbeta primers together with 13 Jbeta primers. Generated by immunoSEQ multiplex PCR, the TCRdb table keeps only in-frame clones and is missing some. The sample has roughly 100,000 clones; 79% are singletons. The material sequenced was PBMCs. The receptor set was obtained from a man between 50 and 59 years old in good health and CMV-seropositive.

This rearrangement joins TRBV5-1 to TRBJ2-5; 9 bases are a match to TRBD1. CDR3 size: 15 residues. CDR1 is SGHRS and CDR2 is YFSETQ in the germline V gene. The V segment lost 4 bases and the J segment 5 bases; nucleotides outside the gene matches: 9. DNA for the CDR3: TGCGCCAGCAGCAACCAGGGACAGGGTGGCGAGACCCAGTACTTC. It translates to CASSNQGQGGETQYF.

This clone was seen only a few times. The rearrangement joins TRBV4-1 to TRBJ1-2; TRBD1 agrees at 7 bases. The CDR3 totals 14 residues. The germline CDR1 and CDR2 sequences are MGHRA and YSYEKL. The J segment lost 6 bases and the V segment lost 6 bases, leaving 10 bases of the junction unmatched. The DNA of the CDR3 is TGCGCCAGCAGTCACACAGACAGGGAAGATGGCTACACCTTC. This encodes CASSHTDREDGYTF.

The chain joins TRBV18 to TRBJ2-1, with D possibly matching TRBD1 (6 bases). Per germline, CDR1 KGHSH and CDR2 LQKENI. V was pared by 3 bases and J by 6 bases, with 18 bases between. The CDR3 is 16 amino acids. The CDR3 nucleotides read TGTGCCAGCTCACCCGAGGGACAATCCTCGGGCAATGAGCAGTTCTTC. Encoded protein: CASSPEGQSSGNEQFF.

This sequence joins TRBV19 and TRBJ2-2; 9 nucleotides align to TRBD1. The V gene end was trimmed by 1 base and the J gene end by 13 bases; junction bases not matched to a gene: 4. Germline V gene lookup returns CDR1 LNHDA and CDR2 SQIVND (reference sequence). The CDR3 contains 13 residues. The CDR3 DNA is TGTGCCAGTAGTATAGGGGGACAGGGAGCGCTGTTTTTT. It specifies CASSIGGQGALFF.

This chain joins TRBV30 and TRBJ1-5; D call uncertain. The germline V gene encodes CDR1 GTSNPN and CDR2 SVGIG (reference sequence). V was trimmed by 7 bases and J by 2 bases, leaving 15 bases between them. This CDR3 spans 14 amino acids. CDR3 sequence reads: CAYDPGLGNQPQHF. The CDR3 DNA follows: TGTGCCTACGATCCGGGGTTGGGCAATCAGCCCCAGCATTTT. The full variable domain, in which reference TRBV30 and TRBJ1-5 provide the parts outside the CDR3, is SQTIHQWPATLVQPVGSPLSLECTVEGTSNPNLYWYRQAAGRGLQLLFYSVGIGQISSEVPQNLSASRPQDRQFILSSKKLLLSDSGFYLCAYDPGLGNQPQHFGDGTRLSIL.

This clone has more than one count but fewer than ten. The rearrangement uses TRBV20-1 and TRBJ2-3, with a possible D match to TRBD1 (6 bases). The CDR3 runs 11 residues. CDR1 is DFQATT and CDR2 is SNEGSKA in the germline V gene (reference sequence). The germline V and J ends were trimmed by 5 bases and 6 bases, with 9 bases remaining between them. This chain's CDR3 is CSAEGVDTQYF. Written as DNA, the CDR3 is TGCAGTGCTGAGGGGGTGGATACGCAGTATTTT.

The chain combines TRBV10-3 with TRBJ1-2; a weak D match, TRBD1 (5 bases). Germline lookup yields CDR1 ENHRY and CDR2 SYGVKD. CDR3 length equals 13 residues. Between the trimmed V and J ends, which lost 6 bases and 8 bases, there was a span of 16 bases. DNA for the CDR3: TGTGCCATCAGGCGGGACGGAGTGCAGGGCTACACCTTC. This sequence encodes CAIRRDGVQGYTF.

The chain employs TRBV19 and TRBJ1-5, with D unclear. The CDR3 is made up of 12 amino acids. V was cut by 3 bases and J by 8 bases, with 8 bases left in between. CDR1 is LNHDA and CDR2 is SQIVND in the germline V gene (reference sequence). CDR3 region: CASSMGRKPQHF. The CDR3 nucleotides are TGTGCCAGTAGTATGGGGAGGAAGCCCCAGCATTTT.

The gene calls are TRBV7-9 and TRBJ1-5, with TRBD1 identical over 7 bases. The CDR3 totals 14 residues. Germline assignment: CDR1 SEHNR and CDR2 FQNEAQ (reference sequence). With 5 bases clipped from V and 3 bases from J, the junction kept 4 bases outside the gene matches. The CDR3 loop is CASSPGTVNQPQHF. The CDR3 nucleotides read TGTGCCAGCAGCCCGGGGACAGTCAATCAGCCCCAGCATTTT. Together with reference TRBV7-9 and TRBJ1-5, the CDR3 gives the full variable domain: DTGVSQNPRHKITKRGQNVTFRCDPISEHNRLYWYRQTLGQGPEFLTYFQNEAQLEKSRLLSDRFSAERPKGSFSTLEIQRTEQGDSAMYLCASSPGTVNQPQHFGDGTRLSIL.

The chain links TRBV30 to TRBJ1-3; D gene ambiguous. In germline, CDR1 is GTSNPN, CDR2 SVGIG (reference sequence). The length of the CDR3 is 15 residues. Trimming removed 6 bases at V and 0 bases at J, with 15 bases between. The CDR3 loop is CACGLQLSSGNTIYF. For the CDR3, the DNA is TGTGCCTGTGGACTACAGTTAAGCTCTGGAAACACCATATATTTT.

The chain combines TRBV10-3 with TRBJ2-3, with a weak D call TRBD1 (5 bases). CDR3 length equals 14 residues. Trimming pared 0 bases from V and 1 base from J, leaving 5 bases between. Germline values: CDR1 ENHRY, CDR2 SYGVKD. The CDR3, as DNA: TGTGCCATCAGTGAGTCGACAGGCACAGATACGCAGTATTTT. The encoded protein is CAISESTGTDTQYF.

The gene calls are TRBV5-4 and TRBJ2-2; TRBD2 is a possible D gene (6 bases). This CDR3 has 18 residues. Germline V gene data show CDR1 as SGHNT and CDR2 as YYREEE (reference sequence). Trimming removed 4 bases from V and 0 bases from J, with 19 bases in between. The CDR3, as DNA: TGTGCCAGCAGCCCGACTGGGGGGAGACTCGCGAACACCGGGGAGCTGTTTTTT. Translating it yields CASSPTGGRLANTGELFF.

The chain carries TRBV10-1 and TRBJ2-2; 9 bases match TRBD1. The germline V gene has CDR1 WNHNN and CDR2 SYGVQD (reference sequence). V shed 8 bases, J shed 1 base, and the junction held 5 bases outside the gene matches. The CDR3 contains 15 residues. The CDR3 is CASGNRGQNTGELFF. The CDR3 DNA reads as TGCGCCAGCGGGAACAGGGGGCAGAACACCGGGGAGCTGTTTTTT.

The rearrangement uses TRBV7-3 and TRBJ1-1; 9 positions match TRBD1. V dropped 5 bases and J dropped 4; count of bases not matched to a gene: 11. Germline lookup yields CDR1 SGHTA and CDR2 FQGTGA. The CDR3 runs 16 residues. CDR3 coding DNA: TGTGCCAGCAGCATGGATACCGGGACAGGGCTCACTGAAGCTTTCTTT. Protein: CASSMDTGTGLTEAFF. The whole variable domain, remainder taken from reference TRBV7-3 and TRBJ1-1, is GAGVSQTPSNKVTEKGKYVELRCDPISGHTALYWYRQSLGQGPEFLIYFQGTGAADDSGLPNDRFFAVRPEGSVSTLKIQRTERGDSAVYLCASSMDTGTGLTEAFFGQGTRLTVV.